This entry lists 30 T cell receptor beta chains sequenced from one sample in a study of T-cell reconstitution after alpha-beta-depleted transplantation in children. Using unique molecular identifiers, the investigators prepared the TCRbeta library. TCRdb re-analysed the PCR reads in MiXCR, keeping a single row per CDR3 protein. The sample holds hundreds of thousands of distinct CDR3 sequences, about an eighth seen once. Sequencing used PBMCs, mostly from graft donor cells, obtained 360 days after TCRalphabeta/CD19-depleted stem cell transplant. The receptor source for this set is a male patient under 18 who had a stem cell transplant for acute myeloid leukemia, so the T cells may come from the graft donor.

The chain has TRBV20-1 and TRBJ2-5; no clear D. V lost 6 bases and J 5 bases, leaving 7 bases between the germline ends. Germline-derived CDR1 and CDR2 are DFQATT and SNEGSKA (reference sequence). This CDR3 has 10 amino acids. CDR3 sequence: CSAPHETQYF. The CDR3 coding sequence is TGCAGTGCCCCCCACGAGACCCAGTACTTC.

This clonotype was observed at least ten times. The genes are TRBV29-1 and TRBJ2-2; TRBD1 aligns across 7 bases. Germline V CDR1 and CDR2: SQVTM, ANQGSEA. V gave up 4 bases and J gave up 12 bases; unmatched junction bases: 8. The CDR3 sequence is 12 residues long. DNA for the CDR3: TGCAGCGTTGGTGAGGGGGCAGGTCAGCTGTTTTTT. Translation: CSVGEGAGQLFF.

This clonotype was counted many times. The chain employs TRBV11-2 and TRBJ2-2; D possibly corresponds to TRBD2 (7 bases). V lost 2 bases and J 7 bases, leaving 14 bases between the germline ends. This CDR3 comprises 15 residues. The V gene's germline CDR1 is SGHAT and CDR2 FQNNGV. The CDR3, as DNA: TGTGCCAGCAGCTTAAGGGGAGGGGGAATCGGGGAGCTGTTTTTT. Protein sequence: CASSLRGGGIGELFF. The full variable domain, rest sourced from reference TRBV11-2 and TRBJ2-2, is EAGVAQSPRYKIIEKRQSVAFWCNPISGHATLYWYQQILGQGPKLLIQFQNNGVVDDSQLPKDRFSAERLKGVDSTLKIQPAKLEDSAVYLCASSLRGGGIGELFFGEGSRLTVL.

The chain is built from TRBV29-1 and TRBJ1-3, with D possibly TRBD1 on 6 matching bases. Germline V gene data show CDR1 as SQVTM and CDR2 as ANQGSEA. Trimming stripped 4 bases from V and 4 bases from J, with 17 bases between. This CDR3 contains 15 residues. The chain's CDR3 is CSVVGLRDKGNTIYF. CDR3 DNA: TGCAGCGTTGTGGGACTCCGGGACAAAGGAAACACCATATATTTT.

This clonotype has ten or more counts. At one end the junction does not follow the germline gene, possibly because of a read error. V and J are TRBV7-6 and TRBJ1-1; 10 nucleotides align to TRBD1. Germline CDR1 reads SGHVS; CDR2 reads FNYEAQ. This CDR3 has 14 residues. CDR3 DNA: TGTGCCAGCAGTTTAGGGACAGGGGTCACTGAAGCTTTCTTT. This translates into CASSLGTGVTEAFF.

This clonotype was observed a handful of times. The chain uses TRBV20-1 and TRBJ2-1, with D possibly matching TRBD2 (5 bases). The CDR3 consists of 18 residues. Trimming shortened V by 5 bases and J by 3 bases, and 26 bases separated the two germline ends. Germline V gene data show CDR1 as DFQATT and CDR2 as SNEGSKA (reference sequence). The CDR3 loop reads CSAHNDPSGALFYNEQFF. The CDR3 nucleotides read TGCAGTGCTCACAACGACCCCAGCGGAGCCCTCTTCTACAATGAGCAGTTCTTC.

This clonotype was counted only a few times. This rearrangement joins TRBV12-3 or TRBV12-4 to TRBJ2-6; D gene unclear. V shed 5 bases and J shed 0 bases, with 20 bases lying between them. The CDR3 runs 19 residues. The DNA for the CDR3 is TGTGCCAGCAGTCCCCAACACCGAGAGTTAAGCTCTGGGGCCAACGTCCTGACTTTC. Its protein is CASSPQHRELSSGANVLTF.

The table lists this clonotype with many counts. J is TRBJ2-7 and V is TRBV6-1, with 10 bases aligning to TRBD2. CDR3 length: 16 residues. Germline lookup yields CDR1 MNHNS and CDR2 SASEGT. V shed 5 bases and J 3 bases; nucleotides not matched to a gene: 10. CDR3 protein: CASSPPIAGGYYEQYF. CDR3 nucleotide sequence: TGTGCCAGCAGTCCCCCTATAGCGGGAGGTTACTACGAGCAGTACTTC.

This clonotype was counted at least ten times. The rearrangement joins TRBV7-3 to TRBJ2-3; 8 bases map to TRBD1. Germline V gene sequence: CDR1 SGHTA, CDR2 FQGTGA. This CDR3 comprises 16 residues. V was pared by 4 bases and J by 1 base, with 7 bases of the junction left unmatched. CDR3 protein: CASSSLLGQGTDTQYF. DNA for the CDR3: TGTGCCAGCAGCTCTCTCTTGGGACAGGGCACAGATACGCAGTATTTT.

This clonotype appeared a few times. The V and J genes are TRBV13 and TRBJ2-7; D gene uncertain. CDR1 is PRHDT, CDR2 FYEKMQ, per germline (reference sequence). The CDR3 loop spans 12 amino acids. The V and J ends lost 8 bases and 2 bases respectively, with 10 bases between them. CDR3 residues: CASGWATYEQYF. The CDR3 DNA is TGTGCCAGCGGGTGGGCCACCTACGAGCAGTACTTC.

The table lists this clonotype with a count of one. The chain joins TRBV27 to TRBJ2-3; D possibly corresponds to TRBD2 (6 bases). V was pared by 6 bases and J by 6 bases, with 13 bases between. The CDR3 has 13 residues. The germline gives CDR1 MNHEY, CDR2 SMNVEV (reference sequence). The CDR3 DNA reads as TGTGCCAGCAGAATGAGCGGGCGGGATACGCAGTATTTT. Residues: CASRMSGRDTQYF.

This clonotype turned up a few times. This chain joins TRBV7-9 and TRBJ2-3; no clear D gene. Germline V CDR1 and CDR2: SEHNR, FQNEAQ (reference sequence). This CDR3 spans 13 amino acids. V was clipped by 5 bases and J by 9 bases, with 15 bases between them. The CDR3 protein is CASSLYHKKTQYF. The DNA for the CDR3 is TGTGCCAGCAGCCTTTACCACAAGAAGACGCAGTATTTT.

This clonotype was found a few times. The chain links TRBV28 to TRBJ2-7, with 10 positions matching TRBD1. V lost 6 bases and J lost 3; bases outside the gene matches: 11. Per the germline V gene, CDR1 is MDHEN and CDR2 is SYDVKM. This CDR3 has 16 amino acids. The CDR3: CASRGNDRGRVYEQYF. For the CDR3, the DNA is TGTGCCAGCAGGGGTAATGACAGGGGGCGCGTCTACGAGCAGTACTTC. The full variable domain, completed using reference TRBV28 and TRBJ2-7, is DVKVTQSSRYLVKRTGEKVFLECVQDMDHENMFWYRQDPGLGLRLIYFSYDVKMKEKGDIPEGYSVSREKKERFSLILESASTNQTSMYLCASRGNDRGRVYEQYFGPGTRLTVT.

The CDR3 sequence is CASSSRLAGEQFF. DNA of the CDR3: TGTGCCAGCAGCTCCCGACTAGCTGGTGAGCAGTTCTTC. The chain joins TRBV14 to TRBJ2-1; 7 bases map to TRBD2. Looked up from germline, CDR1 is SGHDN and CDR2 is FVKESK. V gave up 5 bases and J gave up 9 bases; unmatched junction bases: 7. CDR3 length: 13 amino acids.

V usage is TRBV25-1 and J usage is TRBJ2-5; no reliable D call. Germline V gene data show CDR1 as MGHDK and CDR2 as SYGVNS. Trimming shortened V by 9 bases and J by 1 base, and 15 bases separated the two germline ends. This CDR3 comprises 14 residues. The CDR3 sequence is CASSTSRRQETQYF. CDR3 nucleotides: TGTGCCAGTTCAACTTCCCGGCGCCAAGAGACCCAGTACTTC.

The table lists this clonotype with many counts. The CDR3 spells CASSPILAGGTDTQYF. The CDR3, as DNA: TGTGCCAGCTCACCAATACTAGCGGGAGGCACAGATACGCAGTATTTT. The rearrangement links TRBV18 to TRBJ2-3; 11 bases are shared with TRBD2. Germline loops: CDR1 KGHSH, CDR2 LQKENI. This CDR3 has 16 residues. The V gene end was trimmed by 2 bases and the J gene end by 1 base; junction bases not matched to a gene: 2.

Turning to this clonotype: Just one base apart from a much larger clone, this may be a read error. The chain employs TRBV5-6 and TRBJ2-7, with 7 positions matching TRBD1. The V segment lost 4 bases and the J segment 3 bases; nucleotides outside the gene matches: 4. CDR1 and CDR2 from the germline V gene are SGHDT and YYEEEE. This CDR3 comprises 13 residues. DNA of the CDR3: TGTGCCAGCAGCCTGACAGGGATCTACGAGCAGTACTTC. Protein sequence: CASSLTGIYEQYF.

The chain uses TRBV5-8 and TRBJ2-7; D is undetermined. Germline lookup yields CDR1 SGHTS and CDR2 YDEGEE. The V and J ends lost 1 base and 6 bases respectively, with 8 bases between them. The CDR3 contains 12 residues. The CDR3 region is CASSLYSVEQYV. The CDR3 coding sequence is TGTGCCAGCAGCTTGTACAGCGTCGAGCAGTACGTC.

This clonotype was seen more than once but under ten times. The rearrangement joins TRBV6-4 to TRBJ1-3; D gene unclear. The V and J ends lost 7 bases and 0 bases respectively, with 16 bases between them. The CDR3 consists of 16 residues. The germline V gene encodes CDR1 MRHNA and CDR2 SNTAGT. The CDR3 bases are TGTGCCAGCACCGTGACCGAGCTCATCTCTGGAAACACCATATATTTT. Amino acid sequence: CASTVTELISGNTIYF.

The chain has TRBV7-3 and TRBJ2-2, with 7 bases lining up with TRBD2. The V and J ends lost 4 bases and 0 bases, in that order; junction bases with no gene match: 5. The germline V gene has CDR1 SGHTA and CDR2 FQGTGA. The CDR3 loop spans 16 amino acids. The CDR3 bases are TGTGCCAGCAGCTCAACACTAGCGTCGAACACCGGGGAGCTGTTTTTT. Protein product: CASSSTLASNTGELFF.

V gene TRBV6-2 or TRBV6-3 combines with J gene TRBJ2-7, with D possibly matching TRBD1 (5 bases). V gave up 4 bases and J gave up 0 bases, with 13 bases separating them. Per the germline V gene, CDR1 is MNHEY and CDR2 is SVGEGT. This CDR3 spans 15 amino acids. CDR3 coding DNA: TGTGCCAGCAGTTCCAGGACATTTAGCTCCTACGAGCAGTACTTC. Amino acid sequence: CASSSRTFSSYEQYF.

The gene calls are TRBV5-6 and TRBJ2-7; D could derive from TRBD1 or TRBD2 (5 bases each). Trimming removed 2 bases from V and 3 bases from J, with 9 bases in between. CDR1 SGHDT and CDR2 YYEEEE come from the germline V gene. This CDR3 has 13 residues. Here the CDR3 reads CASSFGTFYEQYF. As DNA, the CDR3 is TGTGCCAGCAGCTTCGGGACGTTCTACGAGCAGTACTTC.

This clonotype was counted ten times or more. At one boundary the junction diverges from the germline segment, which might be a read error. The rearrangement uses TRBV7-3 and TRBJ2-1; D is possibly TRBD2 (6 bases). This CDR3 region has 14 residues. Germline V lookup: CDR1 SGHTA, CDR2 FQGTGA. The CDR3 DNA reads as TGTGCCAGCAGATATAGGGACTCCTCCAATGAGCAGTTCTTC. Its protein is CASRYRDSSNEQFF.

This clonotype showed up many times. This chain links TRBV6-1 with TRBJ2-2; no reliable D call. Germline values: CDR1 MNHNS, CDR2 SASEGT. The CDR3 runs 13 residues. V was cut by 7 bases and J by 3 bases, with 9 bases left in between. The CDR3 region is CASKRSDTGELFF. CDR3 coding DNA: TGTGCCAGCAAACGAAGCGACACCGGGGAGCTGTTTTTT.

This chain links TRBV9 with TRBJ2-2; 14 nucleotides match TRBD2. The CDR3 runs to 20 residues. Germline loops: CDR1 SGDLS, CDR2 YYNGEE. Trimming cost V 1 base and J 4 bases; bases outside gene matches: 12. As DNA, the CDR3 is TGTGCCAGCAGCGTACGGGGGACTAGCGGGAGACCTCGTGCCACCGGGGAGCTGTTTTTT. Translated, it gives CASSVRGTSGRPRATGELFF.

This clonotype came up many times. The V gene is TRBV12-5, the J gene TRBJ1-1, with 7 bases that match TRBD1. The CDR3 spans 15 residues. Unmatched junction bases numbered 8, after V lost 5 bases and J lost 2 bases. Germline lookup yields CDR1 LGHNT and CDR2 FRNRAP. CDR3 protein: CASGPGTARNTEAFF. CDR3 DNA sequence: TGTGCTAGTGGTCCCGGGACAGCGAGAAACACTGAAGCTTTCTTT.

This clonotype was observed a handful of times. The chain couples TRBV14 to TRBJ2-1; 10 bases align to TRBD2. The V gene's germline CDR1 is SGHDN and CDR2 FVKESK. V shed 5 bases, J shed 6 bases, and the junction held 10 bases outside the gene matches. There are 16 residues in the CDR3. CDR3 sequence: CASSDLAGVRANEQFF. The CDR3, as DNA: TGTGCCAGCAGCGACCTAGCGGGAGTAAGGGCCAATGAGCAGTTCTTC.

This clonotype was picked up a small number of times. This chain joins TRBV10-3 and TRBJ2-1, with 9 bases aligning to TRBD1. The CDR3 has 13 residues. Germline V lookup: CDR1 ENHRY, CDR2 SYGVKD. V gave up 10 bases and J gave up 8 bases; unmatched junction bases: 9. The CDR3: CATGTGWGDEQFF. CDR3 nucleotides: TGTGCCACAGGGACAGGGTGGGGCGATGAGCAGTTCTTC.

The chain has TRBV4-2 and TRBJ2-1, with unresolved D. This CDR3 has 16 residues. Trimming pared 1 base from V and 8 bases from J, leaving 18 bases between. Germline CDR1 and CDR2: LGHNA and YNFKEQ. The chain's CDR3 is CASSQGLVPRLHEQFF. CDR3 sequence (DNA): TGTGCCAGCAGCCAAGGGTTGGTGCCAAGGCTGCATGAGCAGTTCTTC.

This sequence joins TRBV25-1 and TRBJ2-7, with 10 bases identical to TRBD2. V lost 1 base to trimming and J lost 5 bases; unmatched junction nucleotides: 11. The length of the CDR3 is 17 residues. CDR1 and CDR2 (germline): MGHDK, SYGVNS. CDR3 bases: TGTGCCAGCAGTGAATCCCTTCTAGCGGGAGTCGTCCACGAGCAGTACTTC. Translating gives CASSESLLAGVVHEQYF.